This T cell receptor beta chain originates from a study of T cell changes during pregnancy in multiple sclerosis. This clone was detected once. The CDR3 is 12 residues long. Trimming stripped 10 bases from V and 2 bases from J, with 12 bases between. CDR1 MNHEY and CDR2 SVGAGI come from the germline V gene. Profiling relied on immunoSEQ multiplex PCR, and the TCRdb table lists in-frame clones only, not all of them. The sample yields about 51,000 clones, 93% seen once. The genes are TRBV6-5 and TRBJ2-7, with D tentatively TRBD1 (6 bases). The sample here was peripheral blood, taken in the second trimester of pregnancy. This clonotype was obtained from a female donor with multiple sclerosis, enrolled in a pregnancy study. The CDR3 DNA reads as TGTGCCACCGGACAGCTTCCCTACGAGCAGTACTTC. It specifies CATGQLPYEQYF.